The text below deals with one T cell receptor (beta chain). The V gene end was trimmed by 8 bases and the J gene end by 3 bases; junction bases not matched to a gene: 3. Germline CDR1 and CDR2: SNHLY and FYNNEI. This CDR3 region has 13 residues. Assay: immunoSEQ multiplex PCR; the TCRdb copy retains only in-frame clones and omits some. The data show around 380,000 clones, 81% seen once. These data come from a study of blood T cell repertoires in COVID-19. This TCR was sampled from a human donor with acute or convalescent COVID-19. The donor label of this sample is uncertain. The genes are TRBV2 and TRBJ2-7; 11 nucleotides match TRBD2. The material sequenced was peripheral blood. The CDR3 region has the DNA TGTGCCAGCGGGGGGACTAGCGGCTACGAGCAGTACTTC. Translated: CASGGTSGYEQYF.